A selection of T cell receptor beta chains follows, all from one sample in a study of blood T cell repertoires in COVID-19. Sequencing used immunoSEQ multiplex PCR; TCRdb keeps in-frame clones, though not all of them. Among approximately 240,000 clones listed, roughly 84% were seen once. Sequencing was done on a sample of peripheral blood. These receptors were obtained from a woman between 35 and 50 years old with active or convalescent COVID-19. Both conserved end residues are part of each CDR3. A D gene is named only where the DNA matches it firmly. The listing skips clone size in some rows; elsewhere it reads once, few, many or a size class.

D gene	V gene	J gene	clone size	CDR3 protein	CDR3 DNA
NA	TRBV5-1	TRBJ2-7	NA	CASEDRTYEQYF	TGCGCCAGCGAGGACAGAACCTACGAGCAGTACTTC
NA	TRBV21-1	TRBJ1-3	NA	CASSSVNYPGQGFKGSRNTIYF	TGTGCCAGCAGCTCAGTCAACTACCCAGGACAGGGTTTTAAGGGTTCGCGAAACACCATATATTTT
TRBD1	TRBV6-5	TRBJ1-1	NA	CASSFGTGMNTEAFF	TGTGCCAGCAGTTTTGGGACAGGGATGAACACTGAAGCTTTCTTT
NA	TRBV5-1	TRBJ2-5	NA	CASSLEGRGETQYF	TGCGCCAGCAGCTTGGAGGGCAGGGGAGAGACCCAGTACTTC
NA	TRBV5-1	TRBJ1-2	NA	CASSLDGGQPQRGYTF	TGCGCCAGCAGCTTGGACGGAGGACAGCCGCAGCGGGGCTACACCTTC
NA	TRBV27	TRBJ1-6	NA	CASSLSQTAHNSPLHF	TGTGCCAGCAGTTTATCGCAGACAGCCCATAATTCACCCCTCCACTTT
NA	TRBV5-1	TRBJ1-3	NA	CASSRAGTSSGNTIYF	TGCGCCAGCAGTCGAGCCGGGACATCCTCTGGAAACACCATATATTTT
NA	TRBV27	TRBJ1-5	NA	CASAGGNQPQHF	TGTGCCAGCGCCGGGGGCAATCAGCCCCAGCATTTT
TRBD1	TRBV5-1	TRBJ1-2	NA	CASSLGQGTGVSRYTF	TGCGCCAGCAGCTTGGGTCAAGGGACAGGTGTGTCCCGCTACACCTTC
TRBD1	TRBV5-1	TRBJ1-5	NA	CASSFDGTGVNQPQHF	TGCGCCAGCAGCTTCGACGGGACAGGGGTCAATCAGCCCCAGCATTTT
NA	TRBV11-2	TRBJ1-1	NA	CASRPGLGGEAFF	TGTGCCAGCAGACCGGGATTAGGTGGTGAAGCTTTCTTT
NA	TRBV7-2	TRBJ1-5	NA	CASSFEAQPQHF	TGTGCCAGCAGCTTTGAGGCACAGCCCCAGCATTTT
TRBD1	TRBV6-6	TRBJ1-2	few	CASSYSQGFGGYTF	TGTGCCAGCAGTTACTCACAGGGGTTTGGTGGCTACACCTTC
NA	TRBV6-5	TRBJ1-1	NA	CASSYEPGGTEAFF	TGTGCCAGCAGTTACGAACCCGGGGGCACTGAAGCTTTCTTT
NA	TRBV23-1	TRBJ1-6	once	CASSQLPGNSPLHF	TGCGCCAGCAGTCAACTACCAGGAAATTCACCCCTCCACTTT
TRBD1	TRBV10-2	TRBJ1-6	once	CASSGTGNSPLHF	TGCGCCAGCAGCGGGACAGGGAATTCACCCCTCCACTTT
NA	TRBV6-5	TRBJ1-1	NA	CASVGPVATEAFF	TGTGCCAGCGTGGGGCCCGTGGCCACTGAAGCTTTCTTT
TRBD2	TRBV2	TRBJ2-7	once	CASSEATRGGDEQYF	TGTGCCAGCAGTGAAGCAACCCGGGGGGGCGACGAGCAGTACTTC
TRBD2	TRBV3-1/TRBV3-2	TRBJ2-7	NA	CASSQTPPGLAREQYF	TGTGCCAGCAGCCAAACCCCACCGGGACTAGCACGCGAGCAGTACTTC
TRBD1	TRBV2	TRBJ1-2	NA	CASKSRGRDYGYTF	TGTGCCAGCAAATCCAGGGGGCGGGACTATGGCTACACCTTC
TRBD2	TRBV12-3/TRBV12-4	TRBJ2-5	NA	CASSRTSAETQYF	TGTGCCAGCAGCCGGACTAGCGCAGAGACCCAGTACTTC
NA	TRBV3-1/TRBV3-2	TRBJ2-1	NA	CASSQGRSDNEQFF	TGTGCCAGCAGCCAAGGCCGCAGTGACAATGAGCAGTTCTTC
TRBD2	TRBV5-4	TRBJ2-1	NA	CASSPWVAGGNEQFF	TGTGCCAGCAGCCCTTGGGTAGCGGGGGGTAATGAGCAGTTCTTC
TRBD1	TRBV6-6	TRBJ1-5	NA	CASSKTGEGQPQHF	TGTGCCAGCAGTAAGACAGGGGAGGGTCAGCCCCAGCATTTT
TRBD1	TRBV4-1	TRBJ2-3	NA	CASSRTGAEGDTQYF	TGCGCCAGCAGCCGGACAGGGGCGGAGGGAGATACGCAGTATTTT
TRBD2	TRBV28	TRBJ2-7	NA	CASSPERAGGPAYEQYF	TGTGCCAGCAGTCCTGAAAGAGCGGGGGGGCCCGCCTACGAGCAGTACTTC
NA	TRBV28	TRBJ1-2	NA	CASSSGLVGGYTF	TGTGCCAGCAGTTCGGGGTTGGTTGGTGGCTACACCTTC
NA	TRBV5-1	TRBJ1-1	many	CASSFGHLVMNTEAFF	TGCGCCAGCAGCTTTGGACATCTCGTGATGAACACTGAAGCTTTCTTT
NA	TRBV6-1	TRBJ1-2	NA	CASSEGRSGGYTF	TGTGCCAGCAGTGAAGGCAGGTCAGGGGGCTACACCTTC
NA	TRBV18	TRBJ1-5	NA	CASSTNPGSSNQPQHF	TGTGCCAGCTCAACGAACCCAGGGTCAAGCAATCAGCCCCAGCATTTT
TRBD1	TRBV3-1/TRBV3-2	TRBJ1-3	once	CASSRHRDRDSGNTIYF	TGTGCCAGCAGCCGACACAGGGACAGAGACTCTGGAAACACCATATATTTT
TRBD1	TRBV19	TRBJ1-5	NA	CASSMDGTGGPPQHF	TGTGCCAGTAGTATGGACGGGACAGGGGGCCCGCCCCAGCATTTT
NA	TRBV28	TRBJ1-4	NA	CASTETGPTEKLFF	TGTGCCAGCACCGAGACAGGTCCGACTGAAAAACTGTTTTTT
NA	TRBV7-3	TRBJ1-1	NA	CASSLTAVNTEAFF	TGTGCCAGCAGCTTAACGGCGGTGAACACTGAAGCTTTCTTT
TRBD2	TRBV4-2	TRBJ2-3	NA	CASSQDHTSGGGLLGTDTQYF	TGTGCCAGCAGCCAAGATCACACTAGCGGGGGGGGTTTACTAGGCACAGATACGCAGTATTTT
TRBD2	TRBV7-3	TRBJ2-7	once	CASSLNGAGGAYEQYF	TGTGCCAGCAGCTTAAACGGAGCGGGGGGCGCCTACGAGCAGTACTTC
TRBD2	TRBV24-1	TRBJ2-5	NA	CATRGAKETQYF	TGTGCCACGCGGGGGGCGAAAGAGACCCAGTACTTC
NA	TRBV5-6	TRBJ1-1	NA	CASSLQGNTEAFF	TGTGCCAGCAGCTTACAGGGTAACACTGAAGCTTTCTTT
NA	TRBV4-1	TRBJ1-1	NA	CASSHLSRENTEAFF	TGCGCCAGCAGCCACCTGTCCCGGGAGAACACTGAAGCTTTCTTT
NA	TRBV28	TRBJ1-2	NA	CASSLVTVRPYGYTF	TGTGCCAGCAGTTTGGTGACAGTTCGCCCCTATGGCTACACCTTC
NA	TRBV9	TRBJ2-7	few	CARWSLYEQYF	TGTGCCAGATGGAGCCTCTACGAGCAGTACTTC
TRBD1	TRBV5-4	TRBJ2-3	NA	CASSWNRGRADTQYF	TGTGCCAGCAGCTGGAACAGGGGACGTGCAGATACGCAGTATTTT
NA	TRBV5-1	TRBJ1-2	NA	CASSLDGSNYGYTF	TGCGCCAGCAGCTTGGATGGGAGTAACTATGGCTACACCTTC
NA	TRBV30	TRBJ1-2	few	CAVRDTLYGYTF	TGTGCGGTTCGGGACACCCTCTATGGCTACACCTTC
TRBD1	TRBV7-9	TRBJ1-1	NA	CASSSRTGDTEAFF	TGTGCCAGCAGCTCCCGGACAGGGGACACTGAAGCTTTCTTT
NA	TRBV30	TRBJ1-6	few	CAGRTEVSYNSPLHF	TGTGCCGGGAGGACAGAAGTTTCCTATAATTCACCCCTCCACTTT
TRBD1	TRBV5-1	TRBJ1-2	NA	CASRTGTGEGYTF	TGCGCCAGCAGAACCGGGACAGGGGAGGGCTACACCTTC
NA	TRBV2	TRBJ1-5	NA	CATSGYSNQPQHF	TGTGCCACCTCAGGGTATAGCAATCAGCCCCAGCATTTT
TRBD1	TRBV19	TRBJ1-1	NA	CASTIVGQGKTEAFF	TGTGCCAGTACCATAGTGGGACAGGGAAAAACTGAAGCTTTCTTT
NA	TRBV29-1	TRBJ1-2	NA	CSVDFIVVGIYGYTF	TGCAGCGTTGATTTTATAGTGGTCGGGATTTATGGCTACACCTTC
NA	TRBV12-3/TRBV12-4	TRBJ2-5	NA	CASNPGGQETQYF	TGTGCCAGCAACCCCGGAGGGCAAGAGACCCAGTACTTC
NA	TRBV5-1	TRBJ1-5	NA	CASSPDRFERQPQHF	TGCGCCAGCAGCCCTGACAGATTCGAAAGACAGCCCCAGCATTTT
NA	TRBV27	TRBJ1-6	NA	CASSSRQVLLGSPLHF	TGTGCCAGCAGTTCCCGACAGGTTCTACTCGGTTCACCCCTCCACTTT
NA	TRBV6-5	TRBJ1-4	NA	CASSYSSGANEKLFF	TGTGCCAGCAGTTACTCCTCGGGGGCTAATGAAAAACTGTTTTTT
NA	TRBV7-2	TRBJ1-3	NA	CASSGRLGNTIYF	TGTGCCAGCAGCGGGAGACTGGGAAACACCATATATTTT